There are a few counts of the clone carrying this T cell receptor (beta chain). The sample belongs to a study of regulatory T cells in long-lasting Graves disease. As for the study in general: Graves' patients who were just diagnosed had used antithyroid drugs for under 3 months.

In building TCR beta libraries, iRepertoire HTBI primers were used together with Arm-PCR of CDR3 regions. TCRdb re-called the multiplex PCR reads with MiXCR, one entry per CDR3 protein. The sample lists about 500,000 distinct CDR3 sequences; 12% were seen once. The CDR3 is made up of 18 amino acids. J gave up 4 bases and V 3 bases, and 16 bases lay outside the gene matches. CDR1 is SGDLS, CDR2 YYNGEE, per germline. Noted time point: newly diagnosed GD, antithyroid drugs for less than 3 months. PBMCs provided the RNA from which the TCR library was made. Patients met American Thyroid Association criteria for Graves' disease. The data were also submitted as part of a second study, on T cells in Graves' hyperthyroidism and ophthalmopathy. As that study records: First-round RT-PCR targeting the TCR CDR3 was performed with the HTBI primer set. The model anticipated ophthalmopathy a median approximately 6.6 months pre-onset.

The clonotype originates from a woman aged 30 to 39 with Graves disease. The source was peripheral blood mononuclear cells (PBMCs), collected at new diagnosis, from a patient treated with antithyroid drugs. The chain joins TRBV9 to TRBJ2-7; 10 bases agree with TRBD2. In DNA, the CDR3 is TGTGCCAGCAGCGGCGACCCACTTCTAGCGGGAGTCGAGTACGAGCAGTACTTC. Translating it yields CASSGDPLLAGVEYEQYF. The full variable domain, rest sourced from reference TRBV9 and TRBJ2-7, is DSGVTQTPKHLITATGQRVTLRCSPRSGDLSVYWYQQSLDQGLQFLIQYYNGEERAKGNILERFSAQQFPDLHSELNLSSLELGDSALYFCASSGDPLLAGVEYEQYFGPGTRLTVT.